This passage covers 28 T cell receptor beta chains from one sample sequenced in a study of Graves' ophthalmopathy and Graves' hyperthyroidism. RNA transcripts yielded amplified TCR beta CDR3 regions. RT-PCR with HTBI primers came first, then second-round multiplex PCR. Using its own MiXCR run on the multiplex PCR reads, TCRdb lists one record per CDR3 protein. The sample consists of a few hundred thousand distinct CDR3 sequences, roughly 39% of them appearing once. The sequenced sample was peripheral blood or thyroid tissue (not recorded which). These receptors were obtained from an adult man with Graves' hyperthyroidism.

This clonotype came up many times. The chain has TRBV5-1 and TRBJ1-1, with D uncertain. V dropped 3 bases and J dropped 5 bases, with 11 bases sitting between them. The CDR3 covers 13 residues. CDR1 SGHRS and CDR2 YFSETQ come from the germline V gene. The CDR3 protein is CASSSAIRTEAFF. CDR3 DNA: TGCGCCAGCAGCTCAGCGATCCGGACTGAAGCTTTCTTT.

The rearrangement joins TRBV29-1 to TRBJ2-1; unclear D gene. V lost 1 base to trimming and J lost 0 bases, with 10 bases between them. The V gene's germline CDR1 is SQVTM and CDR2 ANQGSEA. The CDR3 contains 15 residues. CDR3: CSVEGGGSSYNEQFF. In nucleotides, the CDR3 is TGCAGCGTTGAAGGGGGTGGTAGCTCCTACAATGAGCAGTTCTTC.

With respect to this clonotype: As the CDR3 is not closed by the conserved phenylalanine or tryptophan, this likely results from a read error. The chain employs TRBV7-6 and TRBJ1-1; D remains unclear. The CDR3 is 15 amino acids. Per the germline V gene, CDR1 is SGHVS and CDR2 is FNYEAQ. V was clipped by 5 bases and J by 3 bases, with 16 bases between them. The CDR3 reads CASSPRDGGYTEAFS. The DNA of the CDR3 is TGTGCCAGCAGCCCCCGAGACGGCGGTTACACTGAAGCTTTCTCT.

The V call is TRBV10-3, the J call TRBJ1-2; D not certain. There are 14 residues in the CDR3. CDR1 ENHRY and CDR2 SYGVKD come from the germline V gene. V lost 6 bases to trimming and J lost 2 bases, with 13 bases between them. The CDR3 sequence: CAISPSGANYGYTF. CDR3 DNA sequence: TGTGCCATCAGCCCCTCGGGAGCGAACTATGGCTACACCTTC.

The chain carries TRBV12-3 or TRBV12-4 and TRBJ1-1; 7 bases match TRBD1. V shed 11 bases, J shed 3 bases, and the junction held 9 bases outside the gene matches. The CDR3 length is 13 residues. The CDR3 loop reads CACNRGGDTEAFF. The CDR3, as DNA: TGTGCCTGTAACAGGGGAGGGGACACTGAAGCTTTCTTT.

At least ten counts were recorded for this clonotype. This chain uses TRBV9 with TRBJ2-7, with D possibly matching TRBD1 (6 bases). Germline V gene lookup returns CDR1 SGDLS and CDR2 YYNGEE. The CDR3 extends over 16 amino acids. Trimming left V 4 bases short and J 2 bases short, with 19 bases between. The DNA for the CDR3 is TGTGCCAGCAGCTTGTCCGGGACAAGGGTACCCTACGAGCAGTACTTC. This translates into CASSLSGTRVPYEQYF.

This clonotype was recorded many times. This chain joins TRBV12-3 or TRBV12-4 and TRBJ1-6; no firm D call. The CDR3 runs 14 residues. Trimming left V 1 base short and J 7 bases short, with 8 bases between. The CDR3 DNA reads TGTGCCAGCAGTTTAGGGGCAGCGAATTCACCCCTCCACTTT. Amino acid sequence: CASSLGAANSPLHF.

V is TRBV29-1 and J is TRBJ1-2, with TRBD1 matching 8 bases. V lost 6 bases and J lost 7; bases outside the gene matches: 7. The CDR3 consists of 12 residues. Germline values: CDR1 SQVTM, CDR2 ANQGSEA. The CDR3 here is CSVGQGPVGYTF. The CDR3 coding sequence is TGCAGCGTCGGACAGGGCCCGGTTGGCTACACCTTC.

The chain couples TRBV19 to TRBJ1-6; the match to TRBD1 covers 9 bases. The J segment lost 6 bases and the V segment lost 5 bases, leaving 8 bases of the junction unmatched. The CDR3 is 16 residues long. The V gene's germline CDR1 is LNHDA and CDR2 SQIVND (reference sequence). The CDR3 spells CASSVTGGRSNSPLHF. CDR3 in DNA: TGTGCCAGTAGTGTTACAGGGGGCAGATCTAATTCACCCCTCCACTTT.

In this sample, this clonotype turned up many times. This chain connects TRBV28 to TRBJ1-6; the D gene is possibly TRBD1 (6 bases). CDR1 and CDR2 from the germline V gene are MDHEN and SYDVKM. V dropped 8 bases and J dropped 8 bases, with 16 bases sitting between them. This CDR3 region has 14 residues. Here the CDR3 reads CASGRRGGYSPLHF. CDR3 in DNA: TGTGCCAGCGGACGAAGGGGGGGTTATTCACCCCTCCACTTT.

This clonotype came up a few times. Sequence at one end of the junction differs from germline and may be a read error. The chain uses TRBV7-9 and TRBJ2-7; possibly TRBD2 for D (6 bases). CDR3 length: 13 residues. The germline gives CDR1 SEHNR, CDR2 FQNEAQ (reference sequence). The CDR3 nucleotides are TGTGCCAGCAGCGGCTCGGGGGAGGCGCGTACCTCTTTC. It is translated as CASSGSGEARTSF. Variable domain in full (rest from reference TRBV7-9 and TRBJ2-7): DTGVSQNPRHKITKRGQNVTFRCDPISEHNRLYWYRQTLGQGPEFLTYFQNEAQLEKSRLLSDRFSAERPKGSFSTLEIQRTEQGDSAMYLCASSGSGEARTSFGPGTRLTVT.

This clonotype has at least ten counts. The CDR3 sequence: CATSDRKASTEAFF. In DNA, the CDR3 is TGTGCCACCAGTGATAGGAAGGCCTCTACTGAAGCTTTCTTT. The chain recombines TRBV24-1 with TRBJ1-1; D uncertain. V was pared by 3 bases and J by 5 bases, with 12 bases between. The CDR3 loop spans 14 amino acids. Germline V gives CDR1 KGHDR, CDR2 SFDVKD.

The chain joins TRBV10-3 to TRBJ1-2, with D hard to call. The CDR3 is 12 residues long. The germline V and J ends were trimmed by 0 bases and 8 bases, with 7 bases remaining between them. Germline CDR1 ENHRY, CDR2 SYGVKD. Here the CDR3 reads CAISESLGGYTF. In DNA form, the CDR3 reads TGTGCCATCAGTGAGTCGCTGGGAGGCTACACCTTC.

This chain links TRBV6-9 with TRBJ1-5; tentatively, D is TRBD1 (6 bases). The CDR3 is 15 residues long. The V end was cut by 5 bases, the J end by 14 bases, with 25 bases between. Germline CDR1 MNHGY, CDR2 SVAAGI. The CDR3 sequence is CASSDYLAGGRYEHF. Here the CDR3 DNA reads TGTGCCAGCAGTGACTATCTAGCGGGGGGGCGCTACGAGCATTTT.

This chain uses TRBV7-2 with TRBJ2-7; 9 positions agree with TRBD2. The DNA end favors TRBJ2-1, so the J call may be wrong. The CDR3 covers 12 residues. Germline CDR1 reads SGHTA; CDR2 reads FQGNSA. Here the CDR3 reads CASRGTSFEQFF. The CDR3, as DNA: TGTGCCAGCAGGGGGACTAGCTTTGAGCAGTTCTTC.

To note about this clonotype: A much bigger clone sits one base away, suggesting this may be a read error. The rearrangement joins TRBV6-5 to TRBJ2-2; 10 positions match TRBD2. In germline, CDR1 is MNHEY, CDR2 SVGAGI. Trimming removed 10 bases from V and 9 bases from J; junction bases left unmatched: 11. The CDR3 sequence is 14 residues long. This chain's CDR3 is CAIHRLAGVRELFF. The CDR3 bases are TGTGCCATCCATAGGCTAGCGGGAGTTAGGGAGCTGTTTTTT.

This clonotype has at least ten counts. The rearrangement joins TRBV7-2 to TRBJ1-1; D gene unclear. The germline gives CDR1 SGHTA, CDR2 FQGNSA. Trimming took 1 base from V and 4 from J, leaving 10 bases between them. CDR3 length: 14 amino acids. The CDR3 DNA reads TGTGCCAGCAGCTTAGTGTTCGGGCCCACTGAAGCTTTCTTT. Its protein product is CASSLVFGPTEAFF.

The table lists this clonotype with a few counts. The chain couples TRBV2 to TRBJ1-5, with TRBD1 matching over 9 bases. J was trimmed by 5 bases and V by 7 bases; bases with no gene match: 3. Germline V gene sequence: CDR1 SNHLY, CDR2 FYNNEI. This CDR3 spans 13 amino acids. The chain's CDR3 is CASKGQGYQPQHF. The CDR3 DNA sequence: TGTGCCAGCAAGGGACAGGGCTATCAGCCCCAGCATTTT.

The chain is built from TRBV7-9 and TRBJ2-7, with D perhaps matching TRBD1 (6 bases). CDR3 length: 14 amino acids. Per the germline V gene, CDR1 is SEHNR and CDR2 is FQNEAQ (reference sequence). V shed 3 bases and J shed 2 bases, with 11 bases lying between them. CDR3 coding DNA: TGTGCCAGCAGCTTCCGGGACAATACCTACGAGCAGTACTTC. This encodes CASSFRDNTYEQYF. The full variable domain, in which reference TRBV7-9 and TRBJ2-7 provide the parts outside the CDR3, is DTGVSQNPRHKITKRGQNVTFRCDPISEHNRLYWYRQTLGQGPEFLTYFQNEAQLEKSRLLSDRFSAERPKGSFSTLEIQRTEQGDSAMYLCASSFRDNTYEQYFGPGTRLTVT.

For the CDR3, the DNA is TGTGCCAGCAGCTCACCAGGACTAGCGGGATTCAATGAGCAGTTCTTC. Translating gives CASSSPGLAGFNEQFF. The chain has TRBV7-9 and TRBJ2-5; 12 bases line up with TRBD2. Matching the DNA end better, TRBJ2-1 makes the J call doubtful. CDR3 size: 16 residues. The germline V gene encodes CDR1 SEHNR and CDR2 FQNEAQ (reference sequence).

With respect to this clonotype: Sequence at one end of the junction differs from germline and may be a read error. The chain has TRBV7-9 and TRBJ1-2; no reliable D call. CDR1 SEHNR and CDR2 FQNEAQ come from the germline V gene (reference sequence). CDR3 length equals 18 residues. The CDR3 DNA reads TGCGCCAGCAGCTTGGGCCACCCCACAGATACGCAGGATCGGGGCTACACCTTC. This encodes CASSLGHPTDTQDRGYTF. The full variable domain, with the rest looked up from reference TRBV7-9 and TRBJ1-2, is DTGVSQNPRHKITKRGQNVTFRCDPISEHNRLYWYRQTLGQGPEFLTYFQNEAQLEKSRLLSDRFSAERPKGSFSTLEIQRTEQGDSAMYLCASSLGHPTDTQDRGYTFGSGTRLTVV.

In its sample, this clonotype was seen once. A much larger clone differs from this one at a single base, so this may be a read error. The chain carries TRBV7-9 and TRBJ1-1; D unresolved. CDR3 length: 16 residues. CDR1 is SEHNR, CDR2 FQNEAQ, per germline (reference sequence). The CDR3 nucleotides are TGTGCCAGCAGCTCCTCATCTTTCAGTTTGAACGCTGAAGCTTTCTTT. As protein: CASSSSSFSLNAEAFF. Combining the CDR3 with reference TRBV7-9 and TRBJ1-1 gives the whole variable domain DTGVSQNPRHKITKRGQNVTFRCDPISEHNRLYWYRQTLGQGPEFLTYFQNEAQLEKSRLLSDRFSAERPKGSFSTLEIQRTEQGDSAMYLCASSSSSFSLNAEAFFGQGTRLTVV.

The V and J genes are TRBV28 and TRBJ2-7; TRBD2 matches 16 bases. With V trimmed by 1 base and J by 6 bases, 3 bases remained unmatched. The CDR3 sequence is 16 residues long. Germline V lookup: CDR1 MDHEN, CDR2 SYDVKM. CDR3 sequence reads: CASSLYGTSGRAEQYF. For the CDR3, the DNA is TGTGCCAGCAGTTTATACGGGACTAGCGGGAGGGCCGAGCAGTACTTC.

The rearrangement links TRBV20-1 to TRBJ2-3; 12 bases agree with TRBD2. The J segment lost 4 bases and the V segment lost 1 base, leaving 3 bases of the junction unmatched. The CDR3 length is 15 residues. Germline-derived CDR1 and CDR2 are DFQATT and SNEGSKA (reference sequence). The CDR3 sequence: CSARATSGRPDTQYF. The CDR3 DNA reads TGCAGTGCTAGAGCGACTAGCGGGAGACCAGATACGCAGTATTTT.

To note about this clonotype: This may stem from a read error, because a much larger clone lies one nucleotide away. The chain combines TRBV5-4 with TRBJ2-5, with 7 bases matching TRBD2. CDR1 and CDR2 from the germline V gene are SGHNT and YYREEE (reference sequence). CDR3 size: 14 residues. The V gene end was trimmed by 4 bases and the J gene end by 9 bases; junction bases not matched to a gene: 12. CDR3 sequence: CASSATGGGRAQYF. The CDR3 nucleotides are TGTGCCAGCAGCGCGACTGGCGGGGGTAGGGCCCAGTACTTC. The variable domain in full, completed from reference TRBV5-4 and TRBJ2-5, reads ETGVTQSPTHLIKTRGQQVTLRCSSQSGHNTVSWYQQALGQGPQFIFQYYREEENGRGNFPPRFSGLQFPNYSSELNVNALELDDSALYLCASSATGGGRAQYFGPGTRLLVL.

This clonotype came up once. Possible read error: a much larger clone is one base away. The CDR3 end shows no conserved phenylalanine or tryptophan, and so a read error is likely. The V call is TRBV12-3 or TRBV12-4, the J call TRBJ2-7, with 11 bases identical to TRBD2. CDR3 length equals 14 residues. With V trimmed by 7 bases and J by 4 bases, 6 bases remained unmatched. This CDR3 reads CASKLAGVSYEQYL. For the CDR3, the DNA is TGTGCCAGCAAACTAGCGGGAGTCTCTTACGAGCAGTACCTC.

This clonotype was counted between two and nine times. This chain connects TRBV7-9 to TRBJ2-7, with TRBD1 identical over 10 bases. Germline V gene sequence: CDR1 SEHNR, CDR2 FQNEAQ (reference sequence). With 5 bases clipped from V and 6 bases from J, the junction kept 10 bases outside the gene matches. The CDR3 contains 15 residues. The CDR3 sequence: CASSTEGTGVLEQYF. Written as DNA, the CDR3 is TGTGCCAGCAGCACCGAGGGGACAGGGGTTCTCGAGCAGTACTTC.

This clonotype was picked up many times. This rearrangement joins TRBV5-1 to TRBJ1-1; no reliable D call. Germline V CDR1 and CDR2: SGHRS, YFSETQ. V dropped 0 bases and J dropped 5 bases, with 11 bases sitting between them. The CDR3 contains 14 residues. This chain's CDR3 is CASSLGLGKTEAFF. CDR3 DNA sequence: TGCGCCAGCAGCTTGGGGTTGGGGAAAACTGAAGCTTTCTTT. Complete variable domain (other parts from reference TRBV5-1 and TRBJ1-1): KAGVTQTPRYLIKTRGQQVTLSCSPISGHRSVSWYQQTPGQGLQFLFEYFSETQRNKGNFPGRFSGRQFSNSRSEMNVSTLELGDSALYLCASSLGLGKTEAFFGQGTRLTVV.